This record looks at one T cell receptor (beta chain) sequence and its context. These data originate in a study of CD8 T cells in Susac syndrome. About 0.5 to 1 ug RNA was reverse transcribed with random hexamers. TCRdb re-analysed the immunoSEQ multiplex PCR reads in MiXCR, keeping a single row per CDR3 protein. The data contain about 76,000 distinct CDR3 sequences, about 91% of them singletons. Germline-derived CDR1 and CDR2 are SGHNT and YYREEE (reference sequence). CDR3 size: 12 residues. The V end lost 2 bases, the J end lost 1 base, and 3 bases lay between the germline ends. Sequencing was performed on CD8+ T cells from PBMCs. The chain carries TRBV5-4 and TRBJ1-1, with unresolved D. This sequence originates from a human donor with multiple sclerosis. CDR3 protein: CASSFGNTEAFF. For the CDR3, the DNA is TGTGCCAGCAGCTTTGGGAACACTGAAGCTTTCTTT.